Shown below are 18 T cell receptor beta chains from a single sample sequenced in a study of shared clonotypes between healthy human individuals (dated by TCRdb to the early 2020s). Library generation was performed with the immunoSEQ multiplex PCR assay. TCRdb stores this immuneACCESS table with in-frame sequences only. Part of the clones is absent; in the studies checked, under half of the shortfall reflects unresolved V genes, and no reason is known for the rest. In this sample the table shows about 2,500,000 clones, over 85% of which occur a single time. The biggest ten clones account for over 0.12% of the sample. What was sequenced was naive CD4+ T cells sorted from blood. The label giving this sample's cell subset or site can be read as: CD45RA+ positively selected. The origin of the receptors is a man younger than 35 in good health.

The CDR3 loop reads CASSVATGSTDTQYF. The CDR3 region has the DNA TGTGCCAGCAGCGTAGCTACCGGCAGCACAGATACGCAGTATTTT. The chain is built from TRBV9 and TRBJ2-3; D gene ambiguous. Per germline, CDR1 SGDLS and CDR2 YYNGEE. V was pared by 0 bases and J by 0 bases, with 8 bases between. CDR3 length: 15 amino acids.

This chain joins TRBV27 and TRBJ2-7; perhaps TRBD1 as D (8 bases). The V end lost 8 bases, the J end lost 3 bases, and 17 bases lay between the germline ends. Germline V lookup: CDR1 MNHEY, CDR2 SMNVEV (reference sequence). This CDR3 contains 14 residues. Here the CDR3 DNA reads TGTGCCAGCGGTATACAGGGGGGGTACTACGAGCAGTACTTC. Residues: CASGIQGGYYEQYF.

The chain recombines TRBV7-9 with TRBJ1-4; a possible D gene is TRBD1 (5 bases). The CDR3 has 16 amino acids. Germline loops: CDR1 SEHNR, CDR2 FQNEAQ (reference sequence). Trimming took off 3 bases at V and 0 bases at J, with 11 bases between the two ends. CDR3 nucleotide sequence: TGTGCCAGCAGCTTTAACAGGCCAGCAACTAATGAAAAACTGTTTTTT. Amino acid sequence: CASSFNRPATNEKLFF.

The chain recombines TRBV10-3 with TRBJ2-5; tentatively, D is TRBD2 (6 bases). This CDR3 is 15 amino acids long. Germline loops: CDR1 ENHRY, CDR2 SYGVKD. V was clipped by 4 bases and J by 10 bases, with 22 bases between them. CDR3 in DNA: TGTGCCATCAGTGGGGAGTTGGGGACTGGAGGGGACCAGTACTTC. It encodes CAISGELGTGGDQYF.

The chain is built from TRBV5-4 and TRBJ2-5; 11 bases line up with TRBD2. CDR3 length: 18 amino acids. Germline V CDR1 and CDR2: SGHNT, YYREEE (reference sequence). The junction had 10 bases not matched to a gene; V was cut back by 1 base and J by 2 bases. In DNA form, the CDR3 reads TGTGCCAGCAGCTTGTTCGGGCTAGCGGGAGGCCCACAAGAGACCCAGTACTTC. Translating gives CASSLFGLAGGPQETQYF.

DNA for the CDR3: TGTGCCATCAGTGCCTTACTAGCGACTAGCACAGATACGCAGTATTTT. This translates into CAISALLATSTDTQYF. The gene calls are TRBV10-3 and TRBJ2-3, with TRBD2 identical over 7 bases. V shed 4 bases and J 0 bases; nucleotides not matched to a gene: 7. This CDR3 is built from 16 residues. Looked up from germline, CDR1 is ENHRY and CDR2 is SYGVKD.

V gene TRBV28 combines with J gene TRBJ2-1; no reliable D call. Germline CDR1 MDHEN, CDR2 SYDVKM. The CDR3 is 11 residues long. Trimming pared 6 bases from V and 3 bases from J, leaving 3 bases between. CDR3 in amino acids: CASRNYNEQFF. In DNA, the CDR3 is TGTGCCAGCAGAAACTACAATGAGCAGTTCTTC.

The chain has TRBV5-1 and TRBJ2-7; 12 bases are a match to TRBD2. Germline CDR1 reads SGHRS; CDR2 reads YFSETQ. The junction had 1 base not matched to a gene; V was cut back by 2 bases and J by 1 base. The CDR3 covers 15 residues. The CDR3 sequence is CASSFGLAGSYEQYF. CDR3 DNA: TGCGCCAGCAGCTTTGGACTAGCGGGGTCCTACGAGCAGTACTTC. The whole variable domain, remainder taken from reference TRBV5-1 and TRBJ2-7, is KAGVTQTPRYLIKTRGQQVTLSCSPISGHRSVSWYQQTPGQGLQFLFEYFSETQRNKGNFPGRFSGRQFSNSRSEMNVSTLELGDSALYLCASSFGLAGSYEQYFGPGTRLTVT.

The V gene is TRBV7-8, the J gene TRBJ2-1; no clear D gene. The length of the CDR3 is 9 residues. CDR1 is SGHVS and CDR2 is FQNEAQ in the germline V gene. Deletions cut 5 bases from V and 9 bases from J, with 2 bases between. CDR3 residues: CASSPEQFF. DNA for the CDR3: TGTGCCAGCAGCCCTGAGCAGTTCTTC.

This chain connects TRBV5-4 to TRBJ2-7; D possibly corresponds to TRBD2 (6 bases). Trimming removed 1 base at V and 9 bases at J, with 14 bases between. Germline CDR1 reads SGHNT; CDR2 reads YYREEE (reference sequence). There are 13 residues in the CDR3. CDR3 sequence: CASSLMGGKLQYF. CDR3 nucleotide sequence: TGTGCCAGCAGCTTGATGGGGGGTAAGCTGCAGTACTTC.

This clone was found once. The CDR3 reads CASSLTGGAREKLFF. DNA of the CDR3: TGCGCCAGCAGCTTAACAGGGGGCGCAAGGGAAAAACTGTTTTTT. V is TRBV5-1 and J is TRBJ1-4, with TRBD1 matching over 9 bases. The CDR3 has 15 amino acids. Germline loops: CDR1 SGHRS, CDR2 YFSETQ. The V segment lost 2 bases and the J segment 8 bases; nucleotides outside the gene matches: 7.

The V call is TRBV5-4, the J call TRBJ2-2, with D perhaps given as TRBD1 or TRBD2 (7 bases each). Germline V gene sequence: CDR1 SGHNT, CDR2 YYREEE (reference sequence). The CDR3 is 16 residues long. The ends were cut back, 9 bases at V and 0 bases at J, with 18 bases in the middle. This CDR3 reads CATARGGGANTGELFF. The CDR3 nucleotides are TGTGCCACCGCGAGGGGAGGGGGCGCGAACACCGGGGAGCTGTTTTTT.

The table lists this clone with a count of one. V gene TRBV5-6 combines with J gene TRBJ1-2, with 8 bases lining up with TRBD1. The CDR3 runs to 14 residues. The germline V gene encodes CDR1 SGHDT and CDR2 YYEEEE. The junction had 10 bases not matched to a gene; V was cut back by 4 bases and J by 8 bases. The DNA for the CDR3 is TGTGCCAGCAGCAGGGGACAGGCCGGCGGAGGCTACACCTTC. Translated: CASSRGQAGGGYTF.

This chain links TRBV12-2 with TRBJ1-5; TRBD1, the table's D call, was not compared with the DNA. TRBV12-2 is described as a pseudogene. The CDR3 covers 16 residues. CDR3 sequence reads: CASRPPPRGSNQPQHF. In nucleotides, the CDR3 is TGTGCAAGTCGCCCCCCGCCAAGGGGGAGCAATCAGCCCCAGCATTTT.

To note about this clone: The same CDR3 arises from other DNA sequences in this sample as well. This sequence joins TRBV6-6 and TRBJ2-5; D call uncertain. The CDR3 spans 11 residues. Deletions cut 7 bases from V and 5 bases from J, with 8 bases between. Germline assignment: CDR1 MNHNY and CDR2 SVGAGI (reference sequence). The CDR3 nucleotides read TGTGCCAGCACCGGGTTGGAGACCCAGTACTTC. This encodes CASTGLETQYF.

The V and J genes are TRBV5-1 and TRBJ2-1; TRBD2 matches at 14 bases. The ends lost 5 bases at V and 9 bases at J; junction bases unmatched: 13. The CDR3 has 17 amino acids. Looked up from germline, CDR1 is SGHRS and CDR2 is YFSETQ. The CDR3 nucleotides read TGCGCCAGCAGACCAAACCCGGGACTAGCGGGAGATGGTGAGCAGTTCTTC. This codes for CASRPNPGLAGDGEQFF.

Only a few counts were recorded for this clone. Its ends do not fully match the called genes, so a read error is possible. The V call is TRBV7-8, the J call TRBJ2-7; TRBD1 aligns across 7 bases. The germline gives CDR1 SGHVS, CDR2 FQNEAQ. CDR3 length: 12 residues. The CDR3 DNA reads as TGTGCCAGCAGCTTGGTACAGGGGCCCCTAGGCTTC. This translates into CASSLVQGPLGF.

This sequence joins TRBV12-5 and TRBJ2-1, with D uncertain. With 6 bases removed from V and 8 bases from J, the gap between germline ends came to 14 bases. Looked up from germline, CDR1 is LGHNT and CDR2 is FRNRAP. CDR3 size: 13 residues. The CDR3, as DNA: TGTGCTAGTGGCTCTCCATTAGCCGATGAGCAGTTCTTC. This encodes CASGSPLADEQFF.